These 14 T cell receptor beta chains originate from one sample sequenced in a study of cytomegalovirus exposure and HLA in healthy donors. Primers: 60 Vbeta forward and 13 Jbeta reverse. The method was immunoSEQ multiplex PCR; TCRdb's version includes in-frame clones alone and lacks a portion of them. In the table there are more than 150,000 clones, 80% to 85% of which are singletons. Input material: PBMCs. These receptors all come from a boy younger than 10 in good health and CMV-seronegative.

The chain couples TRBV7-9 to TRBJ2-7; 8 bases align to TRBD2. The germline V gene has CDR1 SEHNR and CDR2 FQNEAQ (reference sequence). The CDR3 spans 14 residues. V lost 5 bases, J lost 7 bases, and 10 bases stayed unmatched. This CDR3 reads CASSQTGLVGEQYF. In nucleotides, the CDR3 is TGTGCCAGCAGCCAAACGGGACTAGTCGGGGAGCAGTACTTC.

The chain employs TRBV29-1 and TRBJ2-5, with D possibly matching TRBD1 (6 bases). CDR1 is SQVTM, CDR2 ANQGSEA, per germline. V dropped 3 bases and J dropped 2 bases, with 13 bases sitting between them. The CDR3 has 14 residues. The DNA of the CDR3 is TGCAGCGTTGATATACAGGGAGATCAAGAGACCCAGTACTTC. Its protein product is CSVDIQGDQETQYF. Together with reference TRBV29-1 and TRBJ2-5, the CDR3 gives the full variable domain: SAVISQKPSRDICQRGTSLTIQCQVDSQVTMMFWYRQQPGQSLTLIATANQGSEATYESGFVIDKFPISRPNLTFSTLTVSNMSPEDSSIYLCSVDIQGDQETQYFGPGTRLLVL.

Written as DNA, the CDR3 is TGCGCCAGCAGCGGGCAGGGGAGCACTGAAGCTTTCTTT. The encoded protein is CASSGQGSTEAFF. This sequence joins TRBV5-1 and TRBJ1-1, with D perhaps matching TRBD1 (6 bases). Trimming took 4 bases from V and 4 from J, leaving 11 bases between them. CDR3 length: 13 residues. CDR1 is SGHRS, CDR2 YFSETQ, per germline.

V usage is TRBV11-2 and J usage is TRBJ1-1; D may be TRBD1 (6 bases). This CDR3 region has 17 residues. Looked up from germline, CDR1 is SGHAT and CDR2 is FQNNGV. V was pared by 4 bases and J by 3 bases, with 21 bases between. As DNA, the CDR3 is TGTGCCAGCAGCTCTAGTCAGGGGTCAATAGGGGACACTGAAGCTTTCTTT. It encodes CASSSSQGSIGDTEAFF.

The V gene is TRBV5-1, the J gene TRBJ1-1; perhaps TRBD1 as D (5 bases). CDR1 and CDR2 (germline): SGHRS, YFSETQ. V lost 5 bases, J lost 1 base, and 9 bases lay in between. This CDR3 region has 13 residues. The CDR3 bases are TGCGCCAGCAGGGGGGGGGAGAACACTGAAGCTTTCTTT. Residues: CASRGGENTEAFF.

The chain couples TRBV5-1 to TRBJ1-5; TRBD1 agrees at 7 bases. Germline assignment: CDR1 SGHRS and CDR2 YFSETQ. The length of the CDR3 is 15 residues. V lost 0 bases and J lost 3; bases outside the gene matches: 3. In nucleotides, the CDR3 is TGCGCCAGCAGCTTGGGAGGGACAGACAATCAGCCCCAGCATTTT. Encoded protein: CASSLGGTDNQPQHF.

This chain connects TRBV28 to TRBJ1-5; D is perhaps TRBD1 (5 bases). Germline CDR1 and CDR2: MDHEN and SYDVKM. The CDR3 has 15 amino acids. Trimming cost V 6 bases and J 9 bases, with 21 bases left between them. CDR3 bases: TGTGCCAGCAGGTCTCGGGGACTGCAAGTTGCGCCCCAGCATTTT. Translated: CASRSRGLQVAPQHF.

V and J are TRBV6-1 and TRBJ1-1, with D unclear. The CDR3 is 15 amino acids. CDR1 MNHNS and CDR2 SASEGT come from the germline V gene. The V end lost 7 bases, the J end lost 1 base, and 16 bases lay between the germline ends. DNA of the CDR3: TGTGCCAGCATTCAAGGGAGGATGGCGAACACTGAAGCTTTCTTT. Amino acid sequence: CASIQGRMANTEAFF.

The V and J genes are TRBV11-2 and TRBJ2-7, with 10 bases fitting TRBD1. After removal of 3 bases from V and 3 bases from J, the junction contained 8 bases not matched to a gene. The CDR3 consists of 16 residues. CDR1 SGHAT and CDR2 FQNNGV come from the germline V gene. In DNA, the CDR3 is TGTGCCAGCAGCTTGGACTGGGACAGGGGTCTCTACGAGCAGTACTTC. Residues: CASSLDWDRGLYEQYF.

The CDR3 loop is CASSLAESSYNEQFF. CDR3 bases: TGTGCCAGCAGCCTAGCGGAGAGCTCCTACAATGAGCAGTTCTTC. The rearrangement links TRBV5-8 to TRBJ2-1; TRBD2 aligns across 7 bases. Trimming cost V 4 bases and J 0 bases; bases outside gene matches: 4. Germline V lookup: CDR1 SGHTS, CDR2 YDEGEE. This CDR3 comprises 15 residues.

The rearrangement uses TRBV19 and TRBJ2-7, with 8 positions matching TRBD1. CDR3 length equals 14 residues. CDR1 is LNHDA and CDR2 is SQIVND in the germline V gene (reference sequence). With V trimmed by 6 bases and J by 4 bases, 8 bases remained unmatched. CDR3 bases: TGTGCCAGTAGAGCAGGGGGCTCGTCTTACGAGCAGTACTTC. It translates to CASRAGGSSYEQYF.

CDR3 sequence: CASTTKDSSSYNEQFF. DNA of the CDR3: TGCGCCAGCACTACCAAGGACTCGAGCTCCTACAATGAGCAGTTCTTC. The chain carries TRBV10-2 and TRBJ2-1; weak D call: TRBD2 (5 bases). The CDR3 has 16 residues. Trimming stripped 7 bases from V and 0 bases from J, with 16 bases between. Germline CDR1 is WSHSY and CDR2 is SAAADI.

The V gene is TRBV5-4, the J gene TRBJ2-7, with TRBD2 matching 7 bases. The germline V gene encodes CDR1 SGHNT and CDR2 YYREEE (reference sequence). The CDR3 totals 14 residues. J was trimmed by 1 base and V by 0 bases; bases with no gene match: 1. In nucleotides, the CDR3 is TGTGCCAGCAGCTTGGTAGCGGGTTCCTACGAGCAGTACTTC. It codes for CASSLVAGSYEQYF. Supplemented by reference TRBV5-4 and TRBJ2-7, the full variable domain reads ETGVTQSPTHLIKTRGQQVTLRCSSQSGHNTVSWYQQALGQGPQFIFQYYREEENGRGNFPPRFSGLQFPNYSSELNVNALELDDSALYLCASSLVAGSYEQYFGPGTRLTVT.

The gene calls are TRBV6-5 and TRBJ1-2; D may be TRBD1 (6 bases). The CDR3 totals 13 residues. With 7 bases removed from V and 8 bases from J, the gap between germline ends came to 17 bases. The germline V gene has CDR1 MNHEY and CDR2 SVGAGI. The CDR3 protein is CASKIGGAGGYTF. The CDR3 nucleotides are TGTGCCAGCAAGATCGGGGGGGCGGGCGGCTACACCTTC.